This section outlines one T cell receptor (beta chain) sequence together with its context. No cognate antigen has been identified for it. No clone much larger than this one lies a single base away; base qualities are absent. This sample is part of a study of T cell repertoires in aging, cancer and after chemotherapy (dated by TCRdb to 2018 to 2020). In terms of the full investigation: Six donor age groups were covered, ranging from 30 or younger up to 70 or older, and each group contained at least three individuals. In total, the full dataset held about 8.8 million TCR reads. A cohort of 220 or so cancer patients (94 with hematological and some 120 with solid cancers) was assembled, and approximately 97 healthy donors were included as a reference group. Control TCR repertoires from healthy donors were recorded over several months to years, and clear clonal overlap was observed across re-sampling. The study profiled peripheral blood TCR beta repertoires from healthy donors and cancer patients to examine immunoaging and T cell reconstitution after chemotherapy. Overall study outcomes, separate from this receptor: Significantly lower blood TCR diversity and higher clonality were observed in untreated patients with hematological or solid cancers than in age-matched healthy donors. The authors noted that the repertoire data do not allow conclusions about immunological memory after chemotherapy. In both cancer cohorts, median generation probability rose over the chemotherapy interval, which suggests that the repertoire was reconstituted through rebound thymic output. In healthy donors, the drop in TCR diversity with age came mainly from a loss of richness, whereas in cancer patients a loss of evenness also played a part.

Trimming leaves V shorter by 6 bases and J shorter by 6 bases, with the junction holding 5 bases beyond the gene matches. The CDR3 runs 14 amino acids, cysteine and phenylalanine included. The only DNA kept is the CDR3, 42 bases in frame from the first base. Instead of sorted cells or RNA, genomic DNA extracted from peripheral blood served as the source for amplifying TCR beta rearrangements. Rearranged TRB sequences spanning V, D and J segments were amplified by multiplex touch-down PCR using a mixed TRB-A/B primer pool. Illumina adapters and sample indices were attached to the amplicons through two consecutive PCR reactions run with Phusion HS II polymerase. After gel purification with the NucleoSpin Gel and PCR Clean-up kit, the amplicons were checked using Qubit and an Agilent 2100 Bioanalyzer. The libraries were sequenced on an Illumina MiSeq with 600-cycle, single-indexed, paired-end runs. Per the original workflow: TRB sequences were processed with MiXCR versions 2.12 and 3.0.5. Each unique CDR3 nucleotide sequence was counted as one clone, and only productive sequences with at least two reads were retained. The repertoire metrics were Shannon diversity, evenness, clonality (defined as one minus evenness), and alpha-parameterized diversity profiles covering alpha 0 to 5. The IGoR algorithm was used to calculate generation probabilities of clones in the paired pre- and post-chemotherapy samples. The public reads were reprocessed in TCRdb via fastp at Q25 and MiXCR, keeping in-frame beta chains. Duplicate CDR3 protein sequences are folded into a single record with the most common DNA and genes. The V and J calls come from TCRdb's annotation, not from the publication. Across this sample there are some 10,000 distinct CDR3 sequences, with approximately 38% seen only once. Clones ranked in the top ten supply 8.2% of the sample.

What was sequenced was blood. The V and J genes are TRBV12-3 or TRBV12-4 and TRBJ2-2, with 9 bases matching TRBD1. The clonotype was recovered from a human donor in good health. The nucleotide sequence is given as TGTGCCAGCAGCTTACAGGGGGCGGCCGGGGAGCTGTTTTTT. This encodes CASSLQGAAGELFF.